The present TCR beta chain was sequenced within a study of Tregs in tolerant kidney transplant recipients. Findings and caveats of the study: The small number of patients limits these findings pending further validation. In tolerant patients, donor-specific Tregs outgrew total Tregs, suggesting antigen-driven expansion.

This CDR3 has 17 amino acids. V lost 2 bases and J lost 4; bases outside the gene matches: 10. CDR1 is SGHTA, CDR2 FQGTGA, per germline. A word on this clone: No antigen is known for it.

Measured with immunoSEQ multiplex PCR; TCRdb has only the in-frame clones, and not every one. The table includes more than 70,000 clones, about 91% detected once. Recipients received nonmyeloablative bone marrow transplants from related graft donors, with transient mixed chimerism. This receptor was obtained from a human patient who received a combined kidney and bone marrow transplant. Some of these T cells may belong to the graft donor. This rearrangement joins TRBV7-3 to TRBJ1-4, with 7 bases identical to TRBD1. The starting material was CD4+ T cells from blood (PBMCs), obtained 24 months after the transplant. CDR3 in amino acids: CASSLPVGTVLNEKLFF. CDR3 coding DNA: TGTGCCAGCAGCTTACCGGTCGGGACAGTTCTTAATGAAAAACTGTTTTTT.